The sequence of this T cell receptor beta chain was determined in a study of T cells in Graves' hyperthyroidism and ophthalmopathy (dated by TCRdb to about 2019). At the level of the whole study: Peripheral blood samples were taken at the time of initial diagnosis, prior to any treatment. TCR V-J signatures able to tell the groups apart were searched for in a discovery cohort of 95 or so patients, of whom under 45 had Graves' ophthalmopathy and more than 55 had stable Graves' hyperthyroidism. The 90 to 100 discovery patients were randomly divided into training and test sets at a 7:3 ratio. The paper reports TCR Vbeta CDR3 sequencing of approximately 140 peripheral blood samples: under 45 ophthalmopathy, about 75 hyperthyroidism and around 17 progressor patients. Following sampling, methimazole starting at 30 mg daily was given to hyperthyroidism patients, and high-dose intravenous methylprednisolone was given to ophthalmopathy patients. In about six Graves' hyperthyroidism patients, the study also compared T-cell repertoires from thyroid tissue with T-cell repertoires from blood. Prospective prediction of ophthalmopathy was tested in an independent validation cohort of fewer than 20 hyperthyroidism patients and 15 to 17 patients who later progressed to ophthalmopathy. Summary of the overall study and its limitations: Blood samples also contained most of the expanded thyroid clonotypes (frequency above 0.001), which suggests that blood repertoires may reflect thyroid immune responses. During validation, the model predicted progression to ophthalmopathy a median of around 7 months ahead of onset, with 70.59% sensitivity and under 85% specificity. No statistical method was used to fix the sample size in advance, and group allocation was not hidden from the investigators. A 13 V-J signature model separated ophthalmopathy from stable hyperthyroidism, with roughly 88% sensitivity and 81% to 83% specificity in cross-validation and 80%/75% in testing.

The CDR3 numbers 13 residues from cysteine through phenylalanine. The entry retains the CDR3 DNA only, 39 bases that are in frame from base 1. The germline V gene sets CDR1 to SQVTM and CDR2 to ANQGSEA. V trim: 8 bases; J trim: 5 bases; unmatched bases: 10. Moderately to severely active disease, a Clinical Activity Score of at least 3, a NOSPECS grade of at least 4, and a duration under 3 months were present in ophthalmopathy patients. Patients with uncontrolled infections, other autoimmune diseases, pregnancy or lactation were excluded. Diagnoses were based on clinical symptoms, serum thyroxine and TRAb, thyroid ultrasound and orbital computed tomography. PBMCs were separated from under 11 ml of fresh peripheral blood using Ficoll-Paque density gradient centrifugation. Total RNA was extracted using Trizol reagent, and RNA quality was assessed on an Agilent 2100 Bioanalyzer. Ten or more counts support this clonotype. Which antigen it targets is not known. Base qualities are not provided; no much larger clone lies one nucleotide away.

The TCR beta CDR3 regions were amplified from the RNA transcripts. For the first round of RT-PCR on the TCR CDR3, the HTBI primer set was used together with the Qiagen OneStep RT-PCR kit. Libraries were constructed in a second round of multiplex PCR, after which size selection and purification were performed. Libraries were sequenced paired-end with 100 bp reads on an Illumina HiSeq2000. Turning to the authors' computational methods: Raw data were processed with SOAPnuke, discarding reads with adapters, uncalled bases, mean Phred below 15, or no exact constant-primer or identifier match. High-quality paired reads were merged using COPE v1.2.5, and each unique nucleotide sequence was defined as a clonotype. MiTCR v1.1 was used to align the clonotypes against IMGT TRBV, TRBD and TRBJ reference segments. The analysis included only V-J combinations with a frequency above 0.0001, which together covered roughly 99% of the repertoires. A TCS score was defined as the ratio between F50 (clonal expansion) and ExV (chaos), using BLOSUM62-based TCRdist between CDR3 peptides within each V-J. Welch's t-statistics and random forest reduced 450 to 600 V-J features to 10 to 15, which were used in a naive Bayes classifier (R e1071). The public reads were reanalyzed by TCRdb: fastp trimming at Q25, MiXCR alignment, in-frame beta chains only. When rows share a CDR3 protein, they turn into one entry using the most common DNA and genes. The V and J calls and clone size come from TCRdb's table, not from the authors' own analysis. The sample table lists fewer than 350,000 distinct CDR3 sequences, around 18% of them with a count of one. The ten largest make up about 14% of the sample.

The chain links TRBV29-1 with TRBJ2-7, and 9 junctional nucleotides match TRBD1. The sample was blood. This sequence originates from a woman aged 40 to 50 with Graves' ophthalmopathy. The sequenced DNA: TGCAGCTATATCCGGGACAGGGCCAACGAGCAGTACTTC. The resulting protein is CSYIRDRANEQYF.